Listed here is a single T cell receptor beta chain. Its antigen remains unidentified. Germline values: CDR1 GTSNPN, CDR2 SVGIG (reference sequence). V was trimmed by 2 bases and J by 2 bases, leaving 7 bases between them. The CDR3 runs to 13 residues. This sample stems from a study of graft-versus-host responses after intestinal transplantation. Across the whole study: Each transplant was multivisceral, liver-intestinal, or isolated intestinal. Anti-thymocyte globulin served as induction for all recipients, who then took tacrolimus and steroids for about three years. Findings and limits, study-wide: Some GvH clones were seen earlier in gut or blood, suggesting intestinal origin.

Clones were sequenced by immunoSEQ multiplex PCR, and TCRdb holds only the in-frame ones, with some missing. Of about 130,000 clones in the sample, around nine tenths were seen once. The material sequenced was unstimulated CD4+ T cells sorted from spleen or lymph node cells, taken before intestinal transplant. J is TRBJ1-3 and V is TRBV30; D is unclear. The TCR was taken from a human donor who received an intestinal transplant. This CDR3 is CAWSRAAGNTIYF. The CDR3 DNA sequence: TGTGCCTGGAGTAGGGCTGCTGGAAACACCATATATTTT.